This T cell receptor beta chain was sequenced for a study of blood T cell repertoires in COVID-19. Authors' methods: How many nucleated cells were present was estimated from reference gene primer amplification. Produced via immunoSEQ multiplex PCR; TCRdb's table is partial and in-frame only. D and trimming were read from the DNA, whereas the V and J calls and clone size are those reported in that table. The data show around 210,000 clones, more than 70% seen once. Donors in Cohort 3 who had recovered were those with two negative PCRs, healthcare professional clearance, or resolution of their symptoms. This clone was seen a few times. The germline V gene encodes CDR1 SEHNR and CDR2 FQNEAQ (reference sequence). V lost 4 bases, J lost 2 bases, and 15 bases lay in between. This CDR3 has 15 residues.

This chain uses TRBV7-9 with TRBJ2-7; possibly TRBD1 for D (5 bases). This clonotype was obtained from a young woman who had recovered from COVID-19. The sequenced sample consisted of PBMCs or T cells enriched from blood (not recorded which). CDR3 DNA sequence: TGTGCCAGCAGCTCAATAGGGGTGACAACCTACGAGCAGTACTTC. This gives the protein CASSSIGVTTYEQYF.